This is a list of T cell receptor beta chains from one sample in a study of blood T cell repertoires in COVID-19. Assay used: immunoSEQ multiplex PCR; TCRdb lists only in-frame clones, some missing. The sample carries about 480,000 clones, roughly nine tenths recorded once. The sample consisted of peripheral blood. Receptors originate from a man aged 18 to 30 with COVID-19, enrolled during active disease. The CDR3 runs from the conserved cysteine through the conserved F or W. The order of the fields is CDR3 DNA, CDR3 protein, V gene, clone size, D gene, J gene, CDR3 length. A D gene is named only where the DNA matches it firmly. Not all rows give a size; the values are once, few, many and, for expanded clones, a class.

cdr3_nt: TGTGCCAGCTCACCCGGACAGGGGGCGCTTCACGGGGAGCTGTTTTTT
cdr3_aa: CASSPGQGALHGELFF
v_call: TRBV18
clone_size: once
d_call: TRBD1
j_call: TRBJ2-2
cdr3_length: 16

cdr3_nt: TGCGCCAGCAGCCAAGAGTCGGGACCCCTCCACTTT
cdr3_aa: CASSQESGPLHF
v_call: TRBV4-1
clone_size: once
d_call: .
j_call: TRBJ1-6
cdr3_length: 12

cdr3_nt: TGTGCCAGCAGCCAAGTCCTGAGCGGGGTGATAACAGATACGCAGTATTTT
cdr3_aa: CASSQVLSGVITDTQYF
v_call: TRBV3-1/TRBV3-2
clone_size: few
d_call: TRBD2
j_call: TRBJ2-3
cdr3_length: 17

cdr3_nt: TGTGCCAGCAGCCAAGGACCGGGAACTGAAGCTTTCTTT
cdr3_aa: CASSQGPGTEAFF
v_call: TRBV3-1/TRBV3-2
clone_size: once
d_call: .
j_call: TRBJ1-1
cdr3_length: 13

cdr3_nt: TGTGCCAGCTCCTCCCCGGCTAGCGGGACTACTTCCTACGAGCAGTACTTC
cdr3_aa: CASSSPASGTTSYEQYF
v_call: TRBV28
clone_size: .
d_call: TRBD2
j_call: TRBJ2-7
cdr3_length: 17

cdr3_nt: TGTGCCAGCAGCCAACTCCGGACCAACAGGGAGCAGTACTTC
cdr3_aa: CASSQLRTNREQYF
v_call: TRBV4-2
clone_size: .
d_call: .
j_call: TRBJ2-7
cdr3_length: 14

cdr3_nt: TGTGCCAGCAGCCCGACGACCAAGGGGGCACGGATTTACGAGCAGTACTTC
cdr3_aa: CASSPTTKGARIYEQYF
v_call: TRBV3-1/TRBV3-2
clone_size: .
d_call: TRBD1
j_call: TRBJ2-7
cdr3_length: 17

cdr3_nt: TGTGCCAGCAGTCCGACTTCTTCGGGTGGCTACACCTTC
cdr3_aa: CASSPTSSGGYTF
v_call: TRBV6-5
clone_size: once
d_call: .
j_call: TRBJ1-2
cdr3_length: 13

cdr3_nt: TGTGCCAGCAGGAATATAGCGGGGGCGTCGCGGGAGACCCAGTACTTC
cdr3_aa: CASRNIAGASRETQYF
v_call: TRBV27
clone_size: .
d_call: TRBD2
j_call: TRBJ2-5
cdr3_length: 16

cdr3_nt: TGTGCCAGCAGCTTGGGTGACGGGGGGTACCAAGAGACCCAGTACTTC
cdr3_aa: CASSLGDGGYQETQYF
v_call: TRBV7-9
clone_size: .
d_call: TRBD2
j_call: TRBJ2-5
cdr3_length: 16

cdr3_nt: TGTGCCAGCAGCCCACCCCTAGCGGGAGTACTAACTGTCGCCCACAAGCAGTTCTTC
cdr3_aa: CASSPPLAGVLTVAHKQFF
v_call: TRBV11-2
clone_size: .
d_call: TRBD2
j_call: TRBJ2-1
cdr3_length: 19

cdr3_nt: TGTGCCAGCAGCCAAGAAGGTCTAGCGGGGATTTACAATGAGCAGTTCTTC
cdr3_aa: CASSQEGLAGIYNEQFF
v_call: TRBV4-2
clone_size: few
d_call: TRBD2
j_call: TRBJ2-1
cdr3_length: 17

cdr3_nt: TGCGCCAGCGGGGGACAGGGGGTGGGAAATGAGCAGTTCTTC
cdr3_aa: CASGGQGVGNEQFF
v_call: TRBV10-2
clone_size: .
d_call: TRBD1
j_call: TRBJ2-1
cdr3_length: 14

cdr3_nt: TGTGCCAGCAGCCAAGAGATGATACAGGGGGCAGCCTACGAGCAGTACTTC
cdr3_aa: CASSQEMIQGAAYEQYF
v_call: TRBV4-2
clone_size: .
d_call: TRBD1
j_call: TRBJ2-7
cdr3_length: 17

cdr3_nt: TGTGCCAGTAGTCTAGGACAGGGGTTCAATCAGCCCCAGCATTTT
cdr3_aa: CASSLGQGFNQPQHF
v_call: TRBV19
clone_size: once
d_call: TRBD1
j_call: TRBJ1-5
cdr3_length: 15

cdr3_nt: TGTGCCAGCATCCATTCGGGGGGACAATACGAGCAGTACTTC
cdr3_aa: CASIHSGGQYEQYF
v_call: TRBV5-6
clone_size: .
d_call: .
j_call: TRBJ2-7
cdr3_length: 14

cdr3_nt: TGCGCCAGCAGCTTTTACCTAGCGGGGGGGAACACCGGGGAGCTGTTTTTT
cdr3_aa: CASSFYLAGGNTGELFF
v_call: TRBV5-1
clone_size: .
d_call: TRBD2
j_call: TRBJ2-2
cdr3_length: 17

cdr3_nt: TGTGCCAGCAGCATGGCAGCTAACTATGGCTACACCTTC
cdr3_aa: CASSMAANYGYTF
v_call: TRBV21-1
clone_size: .
d_call: .
j_call: TRBJ1-2
cdr3_length: 13

cdr3_nt: TGTGCCAGCAGCTTAACCCCCGCGGACGAGCAGTACTTC
cdr3_aa: CASSLTPADEQYF
v_call: TRBV11-2
clone_size: .
d_call: .
j_call: TRBJ2-7
cdr3_length: 13

cdr3_nt: TGCGCCAGCAGCTTGGTGGCTAGCGGGAAGTTAGAGACCCAGTACTTC
cdr3_aa: CASSLVASGKLETQYF
v_call: TRBV5-1
clone_size: .
d_call: TRBD2
j_call: TRBJ2-5
cdr3_length: 16

cdr3_nt: TGTGCCAGCAGACCGGACAGGGAGGACAGTCTTACTACCTACGAGCAGTACTTC
cdr3_aa: CASRPDREDSLTTYEQYF
v_call: TRBV14
clone_size: .
d_call: TRBD1
j_call: TRBJ2-7
cdr3_length: 18

cdr3_nt: TGTGCCAGCAGACAGGGGGGCGAGACCCAGTACTTC
cdr3_aa: CASRQGGETQYF
v_call: TRBV6-5
clone_size: .
d_call: TRBD1
j_call: TRBJ2-5
cdr3_length: 12

cdr3_nt: TGTGCCAGCTCACCACCGGAGGGGTCGGATACGCAGTATTTT
cdr3_aa: CASSPPEGSDTQYF
v_call: TRBV18
clone_size: .
d_call: .
j_call: TRBJ2-3
cdr3_length: 14

cdr3_nt: TGTGCCAGTACGGCCGAGGAGTCAACTAATGAAAAACTGTTTTTT
cdr3_aa: CASTAEESTNEKLFF
v_call: TRBV19
clone_size: .
d_call: .
j_call: TRBJ1-4
cdr3_length: 15

cdr3_nt: TGTGCCAGCAGCGAATCAGGACTAGCGGGGGAATTCCTGTACGAGCAGTACTTC
cdr3_aa: CASSESGLAGEFLYEQYF
v_call: TRBV6-1
clone_size: .
d_call: TRBD2
j_call: TRBJ2-7
cdr3_length: 18

cdr3_nt: TGTGCCAGCTCCCGGACAGGGTCTAATGAAAAACTGTTTTTT
cdr3_aa: CASSRTGSNEKLFF
v_call: TRBV18
clone_size: few
d_call: TRBD1
j_call: TRBJ1-4
cdr3_length: 14

cdr3_nt: TGTGCCAGCAGCTTAGGTCTCTCTGGAAACACCATATATTTT
cdr3_aa: CASSLGLSGNTIYF
v_call: TRBV7-2
clone_size: .
d_call: .
j_call: TRBJ1-3
cdr3_length: 14

cdr3_nt: TGTGCCAGCAGCTCCGGGACTCGCACCGGGGAGCTGTTTTTT
cdr3_aa: CASSSGTRTGELFF
v_call: TRBV6-2/TRBV6-3
clone_size: .
d_call: .
j_call: TRBJ2-2
cdr3_length: 14

cdr3_nt: TGTGCCAGCAGCCCGACTAGCGGGATATACGAGCAGTACTTC
cdr3_aa: CASSPTSGIYEQYF
v_call: TRBV13
clone_size: .
d_call: TRBD2
j_call: TRBJ2-7
cdr3_length: 14

cdr3_nt: TGCGCCAGCAGCTTGAGCATGAACACTGAAGCTTTCTTT
cdr3_aa: CASSLSMNTEAFF
v_call: TRBV10-1
clone_size: .
d_call: .
j_call: TRBJ1-1
cdr3_length: 13

cdr3_nt: TGCGCCAGCAGCTTAGGACAGGGAATGTCTGAAGCTTTCTTT
cdr3_aa: CASSLGQGMSEAFF
v_call: TRBV5-1
clone_size: .
d_call: TRBD1
j_call: TRBJ1-1
cdr3_length: 14

cdr3_nt: TGTGCCAGCAGTGCAGTGGACAGGGCGTCCTACGAGCAGTACTTC
cdr3_aa: CASSAVDRASYEQYF
v_call: TRBV2
clone_size: once
d_call: TRBD1
j_call: TRBJ2-7
cdr3_length: 15

cdr3_nt: TGTGCCAGCCTAGACAGGGGGCCAGATACGCAGTATTTT
cdr3_aa: CASLDRGPDTQYF
v_call: TRBV2
clone_size: .
d_call: TRBD1
j_call: TRBJ2-3
cdr3_length: 13

cdr3_nt: TGTGCCAGCAGCGCTTGGCTAACGGGATTTACGAGGACCGGGGAGCTGTTTTTT
cdr3_aa: CASSAWLTGFTRTGELFF
v_call: TRBV7-8
clone_size: .
d_call: .
j_call: TRBJ2-2
cdr3_length: 18

cdr3_nt: TGTGCCAGCAGCTCGGACAGGGAGGGCGAGCAGTACTTC
cdr3_aa: CASSSDREGEQYF
v_call: TRBV5-4
clone_size: .
d_call: .
j_call: TRBJ2-7
cdr3_length: 13

cdr3_nt: TGTGCCAGCAGTCCTCCCGGGGGCACTGAAGCTTTCTTT
cdr3_aa: CASSPPGGTEAFF
v_call: TRBV7-9
clone_size: .
d_call: .
j_call: TRBJ1-1
cdr3_length: 13

cdr3_nt: TGTGCCAGCTCACCAGGGACAGGGGCTGATTCACCCCTCCACTTT
cdr3_aa: CASSPGTGADSPLHF
v_call: TRBV18
clone_size: .
d_call: TRBD1
j_call: TRBJ1-6
cdr3_length: 15

cdr3_nt: TGTGCCAGCAGCGCCCGGACAGATGAAGCTTTCTTT
cdr3_aa: CASSARTDEAFF
v_call: TRBV9
clone_size: .
d_call: .
j_call: TRBJ1-1
cdr3_length: 12

cdr3_nt: TGTGCCAGCAGCCTAGCGGGAGGGAACTACAATGAGCAGTTCTTC
cdr3_aa: CASSLAGGNYNEQFF
v_call: TRBV5-4
clone_size: .
d_call: TRBD2
j_call: TRBJ2-1
cdr3_length: 15

cdr3_nt: TGTGCCATCCGCTTTACAGGGAGCGGCTACACCTTC
cdr3_aa: CAIRFTGSGYTF
v_call: TRBV12-3/TRBV12-4
clone_size: .
d_call: .
j_call: TRBJ1-2
cdr3_length: 12

cdr3_nt: TGTGCCACCAGCAGTGAGTCGGGTGAAGCTTTCTTT
cdr3_aa: CATSSESGEAFF
v_call: TRBV15
clone_size: .
d_call: .
j_call: TRBJ1-1
cdr3_length: 12

cdr3_nt: TGTGCCAGCAGCAATGGGGGCCGGGGAACTCGGTACGAGCAGTACTTC
cdr3_aa: CASSNGGRGTRYEQYF
v_call: TRBV21-1
clone_size: .
d_call: .
j_call: TRBJ2-7
cdr3_length: 16

cdr3_nt: TGTGCCAGCAGACCGGACTTTCTTGGCACAGATACGCAGTATTTT
cdr3_aa: CASRPDFLGTDTQYF
v_call: TRBV7-8
clone_size: .
d_call: .
j_call: TRBJ2-3
cdr3_length: 15

cdr3_nt: TGCGCCAGCAGCTTGTCGGGCGCCGCGGGGGACTTGGCAGATACGCAGTATTTT
cdr3_aa: CASSLSGAAGDLADTQYF
v_call: TRBV5-1
clone_size: .
d_call: TRBD2
j_call: TRBJ2-3
cdr3_length: 18

cdr3_nt: TGTGCCAGCAGCCGTACGACAGGACTTGAGCAGTTCTTC
cdr3_aa: CASSRTTGLEQFF
v_call: TRBV4-2
clone_size: .
d_call: .
j_call: TRBJ2-1
cdr3_length: 13

cdr3_nt: TGTGCCAGCATTGGGCAGGGGACGTATGGCTACACCTTC
cdr3_aa: CASIGQGTYGYTF
v_call: TRBV2
clone_size: once
d_call: .
j_call: TRBJ1-2
cdr3_length: 13

cdr3_nt: TGCGCCAGCGGGGTGCGACAGAGCTACGAGCAGTACTTC
cdr3_aa: CASGVRQSYEQYF
v_call: TRBV10-2
clone_size: once
d_call: .
j_call: TRBJ2-7
cdr3_length: 13

cdr3_nt: TGTGCCTGGAGTGTGTGGCAGAGCAATCAGCCCCAGCATTTT
cdr3_aa: CAWSVWQSNQPQHF
v_call: TRBV30
clone_size: .
d_call: .
j_call: TRBJ1-5
cdr3_length: 14